These 17 T cell receptor beta chains were sequenced from one sample in a study of post-analysis software for immune sequencing data. These receptors' targets are unknown. Study-wide results and caveats: Several TRBV segments (TRBV5-6, TRBV5-1 and TRBV20-1 among them) occurred more frequently in patients than in controls.

Libraries were made from TCR beta cDNA, and they carried unique molecular identifiers. TCRdb fed the PCR reads into MiXCR, producing one record per CDR3 protein. The data hold hundreds of thousands of distinct CDR3 sequences, with 30% observed a single time. The material sequenced was blood. The receptors originated from a girl aged 5-17 years with multiple sclerosis.

This clonotype showed up just once. The chain recombines TRBV19 with TRBJ2-1; no firm D call. CDR1 and CDR2 from the germline V gene are LNHDA and SQIVND (reference sequence). CDR3 length: 12 residues. The ends were cut back, 5 bases at V and 8 bases at J, with 10 bases in the middle. This chain's CDR3 is CASSFNSDEQFF. CDR3 DNA: TGTGCCAGTAGTTTCAACTCTGATGAGCAGTTCTTC.

The chain carries TRBV14 and TRBJ1-2; 8 bases are shared with TRBD1. The CDR3 is 14 residues long. Trimming cost V 4 bases and J 6 bases; bases outside gene matches: 7. Germline V lookup: CDR1 SGHDN, CDR2 FVKESK. The DNA of the CDR3 is TGTGCCAGCAGCCGCCGGACAGGGAGTGATGGCTACACCTTC. This encodes CASSRRTGSDGYTF. Full variable domain (outside the CDR3, taken from reference TRBV14 and TRBJ1-2): EAGVTQFPSHSVIEKGQTVTLRCDPISGHDNLYWYRRVMGKEIKFLLHFVKESKQDESGMPNNRFLAERTGGTYSTLKVQPAELEDSGVYFCASSRRTGSDGYTFGSGTRLTVV.

This clonotype was observed once. The junction shows a germline mismatch at one end, possibly a read error. The chain couples TRBV24-1 to TRBJ2-1, with D perhaps assigned TRBD1 or TRBD2 (5 bases each). CDR1 and CDR2 from the germline V gene are KGHDR and SFDVKD. This CDR3 region has 15 residues. In DNA, the CDR3 is TGTGCCATCAGTGATCTGGGGGAGCCGGGCAATGAGCAGTTCTTC. Amino acid sequence: CAISDLGEPGNEQFF.

The rearrangement links TRBV20-1 to TRBJ2-1, with 7 bases matching TRBD1. Germline CDR1 is DFQATT and CDR2 is SNEGSKA (reference sequence). CDR3 length: 11 amino acids. The V segment lost 3 bases and the J segment 9 bases; nucleotides outside the gene matches: 2. The CDR3 bases are TGCAGTGCTAGGACAGGGTTTGAGCAGTTCTTC. It yields the protein CSARTGFEQFF.

The chain joins TRBV6-6 to TRBJ2-5; D unclear. The V and J ends lost 6 bases and 5 bases respectively, with 10 bases between them. Germline assignment: CDR1 MNHNY and CDR2 SVGAGI (reference sequence). The CDR3 contains 12 residues. The CDR3 bases are TGTGCCAGCAGCCTCCAGTATGAGACCCAGTACTTC. Translated, it gives CASSLQYETQYF.

The chain links TRBV12-3 or TRBV12-4 to TRBJ1-1; 7 nucleotides align to TRBD1. The CDR3 extends over 14 amino acids. Losses at the gene ends were 7 bases for V and 4 bases for J; bases not matched to a gene: 9. CDR3 residues: CASNTGTAVTEAFF. The DNA of the CDR3 is TGTGCCAGCAATACCGGGACAGCTGTCACTGAAGCTTTCTTT.

V and J are TRBV5-1 and TRBJ2-3; 8 bases agree with TRBD2. Germline values: CDR1 SGHRS, CDR2 YFSETQ. The CDR3 is 19 amino acids. V trimming: 0 bases; J trimming: 2 bases; junction bases outside the gene matches: 14. For the CDR3, the DNA is TGCGCCAGCAGCTTGGGTGTTCCGGGCGGGAGGAGGAACACAGATACGCAGTATTTT. As protein: CASSLGVPGGRRNTDTQYF.

There are many counts of this clonotype. V is TRBV15 and J is TRBJ2-5; a weak D match, TRBD2 (5 bases). Looked up from germline, CDR1 is LNHNV and CDR2 is YYDKDF (reference sequence). Trimming took 0 bases from V and 2 from J, leaving 10 bases between them. The CDR3 runs to 15 residues. CDR3 DNA sequence: TGTGCCACCAGCAGAGATCCTTGGACTCAAGAGACCCAGTACTTC. Protein: CATSRDPWTQETQYF.

The chain couples TRBV29-1 to TRBJ2-4; 10 bases map to TRBD1. There are 11 residues in the CDR3. Germline CDR1 and CDR2: SQVTM and ANQGSEA. The V gene end was trimmed by 6 bases and the J gene end by 7 bases; junction bases not matched to a gene: 0. DNA of the CDR3: TGCAGCGTGGGACAGGGGAACATTCAGTACTTC. It translates to CSVGQGNIQYF.

A few counts support this clonotype. In nucleotides, the CDR3 is TGTGCCAGCAGCCTGGGACTAGCGGGAGTGACCTACAATGAGCAGTTCTTC. This gives the protein CASSLGLAGVTYNEQFF. This chain joins TRBV5-6 and TRBJ2-1; 14 positions agree with TRBD2. The V gene end was trimmed by 4 bases and the J gene end by 2 bases; junction bases not matched to a gene: 5. The CDR3 contains 17 residues. Germline-derived CDR1 and CDR2 are SGHDT and YYEEEE.

For the CDR3, the DNA is TGTGCCATCGGTGCTAGCGGGCCGTACCAAGAGACCCAGTACTTC. As protein: CAIGASGPYQETQYF. The chain joins TRBV10-3 to TRBJ2-5; the match to TRBD2 covers 8 bases. The CDR3 length is 15 residues. The V gene end was trimmed by 8 bases and the J gene end by 0 bases; junction bases not matched to a gene: 8. Germline V gene sequence: CDR1 ENHRY, CDR2 SYGVKD.

The chain uses TRBV28 and TRBJ2-7; no clear D gene. There are 12 residues in the CDR3. Germline assignment: CDR1 MDHEN and CDR2 SYDVKM. V shed 1 base and J shed 2 bases, with 3 bases lying between them. This CDR3 reads CASSLYTYEQYF. The DNA of the CDR3 is TGTGCCAGCAGTTTATACACCTACGAGCAGTACTTC.

This clonotype was picked up a small number of times. The chain couples TRBV20-1 to TRBJ2-7; tentative D call: TRBD2 (5 bases). The CDR3 totals 14 residues. CDR1 and CDR2 (germline): DFQATT, SNEGSKA (reference sequence). V lost 2 bases to trimming and J lost 6 bases, with 17 bases between them. The CDR3 nucleotides are TGCAGTGCTAGACCCGGACCCTTACGGGGCGAGCAGTACTTC. Its translation: CSARPGPLRGEQYF.

The rearrangement links TRBV6-2 or TRBV6-3 to TRBJ1-4, with D possibly matching TRBD1 (5 bases). Looked up from germline, CDR1 is MNHEY and CDR2 is SVGEGT. The V end was cut by 5 bases, the J end by 5 bases, with 15 bases between. This CDR3 has 15 amino acids. Here the CDR3 reads CASSGHLEPNEKLFF. The DNA of the CDR3 is TGTGCCAGCAGTGGACACCTCGAACCCAATGAAAAACTGTTTTTT.

This clonotype was counted only a few times. V usage is TRBV7-8 and J usage is TRBJ2-4; D remains unclear. Trimming shortened V by 1 base and J by 13 bases, and 14 bases separated the two germline ends. This CDR3 region has 13 residues. Looked up from germline, CDR1 is SGHVS and CDR2 is FQNEAQ. CDR3: CASSLDPSREQYF. The CDR3 region has the DNA TGTGCCAGCAGCTTAGATCCCTCTAGAGAGCAGTACTTC.

The chain is built from TRBV24-1 and TRBJ1-2; 7 bases map to TRBD1. CDR1 KGHDR and CDR2 SFDVKD come from the germline V gene. Losses at the gene ends were 4 bases for V and 8 bases for J; bases not matched to a gene: 6. This CDR3 has 13 amino acids. CDR3 bases: TGTGCCACCAGTGACCGACAGGGCCGGGGCTACACCTTC. Residues: CATSDRQGRGYTF.

The chain recombines TRBV20-1 with TRBJ2-5; 8 bases are a match to TRBD2. The J call may be wrong; the DNA end is better matched by TRBJ2-7. CDR3 size: 14 residues. Germline CDR1 and CDR2: DFQATT and SNEGSKA (reference sequence). DNA of the CDR3: TGCAGTGCTAGCCCCAGACTAGCGCTCTACGAGCAGTACTTC. Its translation is CSASPRLALYEQYF.